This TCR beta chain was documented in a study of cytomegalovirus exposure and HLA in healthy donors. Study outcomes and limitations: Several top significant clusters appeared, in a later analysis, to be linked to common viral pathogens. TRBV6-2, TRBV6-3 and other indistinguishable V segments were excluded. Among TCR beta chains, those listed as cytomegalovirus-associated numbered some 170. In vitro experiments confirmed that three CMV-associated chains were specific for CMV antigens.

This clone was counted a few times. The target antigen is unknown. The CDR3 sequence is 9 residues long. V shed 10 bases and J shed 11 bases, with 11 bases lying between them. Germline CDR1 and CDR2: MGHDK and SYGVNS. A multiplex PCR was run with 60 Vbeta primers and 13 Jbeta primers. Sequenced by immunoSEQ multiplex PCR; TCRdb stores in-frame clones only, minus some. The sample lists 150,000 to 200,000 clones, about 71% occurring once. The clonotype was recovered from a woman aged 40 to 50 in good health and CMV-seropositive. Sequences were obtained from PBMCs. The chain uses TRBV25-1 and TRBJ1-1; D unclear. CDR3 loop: CATVCRAFF. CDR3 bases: TGTGCCACTGTTTGCCGGGCTTTCTTT. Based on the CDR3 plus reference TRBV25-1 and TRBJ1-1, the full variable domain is EADIYQTPRYLVIGTGKKITLECSQTMGHDKMYWYQQDPGMELHLIHYSYGVNSTEKGDLSSESTVSRIRTEHFPLTLESARPSHTSQYLCATVCRAFFGQGTRLTVV.